The 9 T cell receptor beta chains in this list originate from one sample, sequenced in a study of cytomegalovirus exposure and HLA in healthy donors. Use of 60 Vbeta and 13 Jbeta primers characterized the PCR. The method was immunoSEQ multiplex PCR; TCRdb's version includes in-frame clones alone and lacks a portion of them. The repertoire holds approximately 170,000 clones, over 70% seen once, with approximately 1.3% in the top ten. The source material was PBMCs. These receptor sequences come from a man aged 50-59 years in good health and CMV-seropositive.

This sequence joins TRBV6-5 and TRBJ1-4, with a tentative D call TRBD1 (6 bases). Trimming pared 4 bases from V and 7 bases from J, leaving 19 bases between. Germline lookup yields CDR1 MNHEY and CDR2 SVGAGI. This CDR3 comprises 16 residues. The CDR3 region is CASSSEGGVLVEKLFF. In DNA form, the CDR3 reads TGTGCCAGCAGTTCTGAAGGGGGGGTTTTGGTTGAAAAACTGTTTTTT.

The genes are TRBV5-1 and TRBJ1-5; D possibly corresponds to TRBD1 (6 bases). V was shortened by 1 base and J by 1 base, with 12 bases between the two germline ends. Germline lookup yields CDR1 SGHRS and CDR2 YFSETQ. The CDR3 spans 16 residues. Written as DNA, the CDR3 is TGCGCCAGCAGCTTGTGGGGGCTGGAGAGCAATCAGCCCCAGCATTTT. It is translated as CASSLWGLESNQPQHF.

This chain uses TRBV6-1 with TRBJ1-6; D unclear. The CDR3 spans 13 residues. Deletions cut 3 bases from V and 14 bases from J, with 14 bases between. Germline CDR1 and CDR2: MNHNS and SASEGT. DNA for the CDR3: TGTGCCAGCAGTGATGTTTTACGGTCATCCCTCCACTTT. It specifies CASSDVLRSSLHF.

The rearrangement uses TRBV5-1 and TRBJ2-7; tentatively, D is TRBD1 (6 bases). V lost 3 bases to trimming and J lost 0 bases, with 10 bases between them. Germline V gene sequence: CDR1 SGHRS, CDR2 YFSETQ. The CDR3 loop spans 14 amino acids. CDR3 residues: CASSWTASSYEQYF. CDR3 sequence (DNA): TGCGCCAGCAGCTGGACAGCTAGCTCCTACGAGCAGTACTTC.

The genes are TRBV28 and TRBJ2-1, with 8 bases identical to TRBD1. The J segment lost 6 bases and the V segment lost 4 bases, leaving 20 bases of the junction unmatched. CDR1 is MDHEN and CDR2 is SYDVKM in the germline V gene. The CDR3 is made up of 19 amino acids. The DNA for the CDR3 is TGTGCCAGCAGTTCCCCTCAGGGGGCGCAAGGCCGGGGTAGCAATGAGCAGTTCTTC. This codes for CASSSPQGAQGRGSNEQFF.

The V and J genes are TRBV5-1 and TRBJ1-4; 7 bases line up with TRBD1. Per germline, CDR1 SGHRS and CDR2 YFSETQ. The CDR3 is 16 amino acids. J was trimmed by 3 bases and V by 5 bases; bases with no gene match: 10. DNA for the CDR3: TGCGCCAGCAGGAAAGGGCCGGGGACAGCTAATGAAAAACTGTTTTTT. This translates into CASRKGPGTANEKLFF. Variable domain in full (rest from reference TRBV5-1 and TRBJ1-4): KAGVTQTPRYLIKTRGQQVTLSCSPISGHRSVSWYQQTPGQGLQFLFEYFSETQRNKGNFPGRFSGRQFSNSRSEMNVSTLELGDSALYLCASRKGPGTANEKLFFGSGTQLSVL.

The rearrangement links TRBV27 to TRBJ2-7, with TRBD2 matching over 14 bases. CDR1 is MNHEY and CDR2 is SMNVEV in the germline V gene (reference sequence). Trimming at V came to 4 bases and at J to 5 bases, leaving 7 bases not matched to a gene. The CDR3 sequence is 16 residues long. The CDR3 DNA is TGTGCCAGCAGTTCGGGGACTAGCGGGAGAGCCAACGAGCAGTACTTC. Protein sequence: CASSSGTSGRANEQYF.

The chain uses TRBV28 and TRBJ1-2; D might be TRBD1 (5 bases). This CDR3 is 15 amino acids long. Germline CDR1 and CDR2: MDHEN and SYDVKM. V gave up 3 bases and J gave up 4 bases, with 15 bases separating them. The CDR3 sequence is CASSFNPVRGYGYTF. CDR3 coding DNA: TGTGCCAGCAGTTTCAACCCCGTAAGGGGCTATGGCTACACCTTC.

The rearrangement uses TRBV28 and TRBJ1-3; no firm D call. Germline CDR1 is MDHEN and CDR2 is SYDVKM. V was clipped by 6 bases and J by 4 bases, with 16 bases between them. The CDR3 loop spans 15 amino acids. The CDR3 coding sequence is TGTGCCAGCAGGCCTACGGGAGGGAACGGAAACACCATATATTTT. It encodes CASRPTGGNGNTIYF.